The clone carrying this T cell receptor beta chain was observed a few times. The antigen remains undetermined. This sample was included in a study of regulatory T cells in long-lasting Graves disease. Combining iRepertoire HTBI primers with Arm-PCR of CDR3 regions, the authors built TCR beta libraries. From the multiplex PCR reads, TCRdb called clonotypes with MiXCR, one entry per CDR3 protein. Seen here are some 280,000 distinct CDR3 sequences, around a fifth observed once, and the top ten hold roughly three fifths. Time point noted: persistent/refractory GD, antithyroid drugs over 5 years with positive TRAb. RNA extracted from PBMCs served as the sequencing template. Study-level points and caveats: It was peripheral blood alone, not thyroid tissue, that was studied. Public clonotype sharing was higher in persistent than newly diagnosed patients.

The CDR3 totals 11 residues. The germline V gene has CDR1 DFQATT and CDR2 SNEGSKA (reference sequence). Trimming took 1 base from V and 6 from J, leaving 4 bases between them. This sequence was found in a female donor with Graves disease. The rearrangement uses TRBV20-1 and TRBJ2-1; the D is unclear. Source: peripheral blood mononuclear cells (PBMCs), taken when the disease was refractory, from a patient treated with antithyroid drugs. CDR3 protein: CSARVVNEQFF. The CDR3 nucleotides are TGCAGTGCTAGAGTGGTCAATGAGCAGTTCTTC.